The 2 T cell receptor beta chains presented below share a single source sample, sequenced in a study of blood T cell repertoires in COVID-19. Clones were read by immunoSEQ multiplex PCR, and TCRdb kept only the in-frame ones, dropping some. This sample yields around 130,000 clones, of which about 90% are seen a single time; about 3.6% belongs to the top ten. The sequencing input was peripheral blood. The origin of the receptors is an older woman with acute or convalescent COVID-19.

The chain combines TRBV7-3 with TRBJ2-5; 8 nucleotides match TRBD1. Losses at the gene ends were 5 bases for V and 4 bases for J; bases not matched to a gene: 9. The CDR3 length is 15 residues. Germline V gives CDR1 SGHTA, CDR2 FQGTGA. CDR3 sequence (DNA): TGTGCCAGCAGCACAGGGACAGGTGGATTAGAGACCCAGTACTTC. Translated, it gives CASSTGTGGLETQYF.

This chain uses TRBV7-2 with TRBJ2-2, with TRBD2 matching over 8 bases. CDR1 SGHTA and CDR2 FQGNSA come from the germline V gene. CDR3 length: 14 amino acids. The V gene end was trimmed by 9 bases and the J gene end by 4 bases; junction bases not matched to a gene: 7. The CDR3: CASKSGGFTGELFF. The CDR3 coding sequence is TGTGCCAGTAAGAGCGGGGGATTCACCGGGGAGCTGTTTTTT.